The next 29 T cell receptor beta chains were all read from a single sample in a study of T cell changes during pregnancy in multiple sclerosis. Some clones are missing from TCRdb's copy, which holds only in-frame ones; the method was immunoSEQ multiplex PCR. Counted here are 65,000 to 90,000 clones, about 90% occurring once; the ten biggest clones make up around 0.3%. The sample consisted of CD4+ T cells from peripheral blood mononuclear cells, taken after pregnancy. Source of these receptors: a female donor with multiple sclerosis, enrolled in a pregnancy study.

This clone was counted once. J is TRBJ2-2 and V is TRBV18; TRBD1 matches 9 bases. Trimming removed 2 bases from V and 3 bases from J; junction bases left unmatched: 1. This CDR3 is 15 amino acids long. CDR1 and CDR2 (germline): KGHSH, LQKENI. CDR3 protein: CASSPRTGDTGELFF. The CDR3 DNA reads as TGTGCCAGCTCACCAAGGACAGGGGACACCGGGGAGCTGTTTTTT.

The chain's CDR3 is CASSYSSGPHTGELFF. In DNA form, the CDR3 reads TGTGCCAGCAGTTACTCGTCAGGCCCCCACACCGGGGAGCTGTTTTTT. The chain couples TRBV6-6 to TRBJ2-2; D remains ambiguous. Trimming shortened V by 0 bases and J by 3 bases, and 11 bases separated the two germline ends. This CDR3 has 16 residues. The V gene's germline CDR1 is MNHNY and CDR2 SVGAGI (reference sequence).

The rearrangement links TRBV28 to TRBJ1-2, with a weak D call TRBD1 (6 bases). The V gene's germline CDR1 is MDHEN and CDR2 SYDVKM. The germline V and J ends were trimmed by 2 bases and 4 bases, with 14 bases remaining between them. The CDR3 runs to 15 residues. The CDR3 is CASSLTGSLLYGYTF. As DNA, the CDR3 is TGTGCCAGCAGTTTAACAGGGAGCCTCCTCTATGGCTACACCTTC.

V and J are TRBV7-2 and TRBJ1-2; TRBD1 might be the D (6 bases). CDR1 is SGHTA, CDR2 FQGNSA, per germline. CDR3 size: 16 residues. Deletions cut 4 bases from V and 4 bases from J, with 19 bases between. CDR3 DNA sequence: TGTGCCAGCAGCTCTCAGCTACAGGGTTTTGGCTATGGCTACACCTTC. Protein: CASSSQLQGFGYGYTF.

J is TRBJ2-5 and V is TRBV4-1, with 14 bases lining up with TRBD2. The J call may be wrong; the DNA end is better matched by TRBJ2-7. This CDR3 has 18 amino acids. In germline, CDR1 is MGHRA, CDR2 YSYEKL. CDR3 protein: CASSQVDMGLAGVHEQYF. CDR3 nucleotide sequence: TGCGCCAGCAGCCAAGTAGATATGGGACTAGCGGGAGTACACGAGCAGTACTTC.

V and J are TRBV28 and TRBJ2-1; D gene ambiguous. The ends were cut back, 6 bases at V and 9 bases at J, with 15 bases in the middle. The CDR3 extends over 13 amino acids. The germline V gene has CDR1 MDHEN and CDR2 SYDVKM. The CDR3 is CASSGGFEVEQFF. The CDR3 DNA sequence: TGTGCCAGCAGCGGTGGTTTTGAGGTTGAGCAGTTCTTC.

This clone was detected only once. This chain joins TRBV30 and TRBJ2-4; tentatively, D is TRBD2 (5 bases). The CDR3 contains 15 residues. Germline CDR1 GTSNPN, CDR2 SVGIG (reference sequence). The V and J ends lost 0 bases and 1 base respectively, with 10 bases between them. This CDR3 is CAWSVTSGAKNIQYF. The CDR3 nucleotides are TGTGCCTGGAGTGTCACTAGTGGTGCCAAAAACATTCAGTACTTC.

This clone was seen a single time. The chain recombines TRBV5-1 with TRBJ2-1, with 8 bases fitting TRBD2. The CDR3 spans 17 residues. CDR1 and CDR2 from the germline V gene are SGHRS and YFSETQ. The ends lost 0 bases at V and 6 bases at J; junction bases unmatched: 11. CDR3 in DNA: TGCGCCAGCAGCTTGGGGGATAGGACTAGCTGGGGCAATGAGCAGTTCTTC. This codes for CASSLGDRTSWGNEQFF. Full variable domain (rest looked up from reference TRBV5-1 and TRBJ2-1): KAGVTQTPRYLIKTRGQQVTLSCSPISGHRSVSWYQQTPGQGLQFLFEYFSETQRNKGNFPGRFSGRQFSNSRSEMNVSTLELGDSALYLCASSLGDRTSWGNEQFFGPGTRLTVL.

V gene TRBV7-2 combines with J gene TRBJ1-2; 7 bases match TRBD1. This CDR3 contains 14 residues. Per germline, CDR1 SGHTA and CDR2 FQGNSA. J gave up 3 bases and V 5 bases, and 6 bases lay outside the gene matches. The CDR3 region has the DNA TGTGCCAGCAGCACCTCGGGACAGTACTATGGCTACACCTTC. It encodes CASSTSGQYYGYTF.

The gene calls are TRBV27 and TRBJ2-4; D possibly corresponds to TRBD2 (7 bases). Germline-derived CDR1 and CDR2 are MNHEY and SMNVEV (reference sequence). This CDR3 comprises 20 residues. V was trimmed by 2 bases and J by 7 bases, leaving 30 bases between them. For the CDR3, the DNA is TGTGCCAGCAGTTTAGGCCCCTCCTGGGGGGGGGACACCCGGGCCAACATTCAGTACTTC. It translates to CASSLGPSWGGDTRANIQYF.

V is TRBV19 and J is TRBJ2-1; 11 nucleotides align to TRBD1. Germline loops: CDR1 LNHDA, CDR2 SQIVND (reference sequence). J was trimmed by 6 bases and V by 9 bases; bases with no gene match: 7. There are 14 residues in the CDR3. The CDR3 nucleotides are TGTGCCAGCCACCAGGGACAGGGGGGCAATGAGCAGTTCTTC. It codes for CASHQGQGGNEQFF.

The chain recombines TRBV5-4 with TRBJ1-2; D is perhaps TRBD1 (6 bases). V lost 0 bases to trimming and J lost 7 bases, with 22 bases between them. Germline CDR1 and CDR2: SGHNT and YYREEE (reference sequence). The CDR3 consists of 17 residues. The CDR3 DNA reads TGTGCCAGCAGCTTGGAGGGAAGGGGGGGCCATAGACTTGGCTACACCTTC. It is translated as CASSLEGRGGHRLGYTF.

This chain's CDR3 is CASSLSGGRTEAFF. CDR3 bases: TGTGCCAGCAGCTTGTCGGGGGGCAGGACTGAAGCTTTCTTT. The chain recombines TRBV5-4 with TRBJ1-1; weak D call: TRBD1 (6 bases). In germline, CDR1 is SGHNT, CDR2 YYREEE (reference sequence). CDR3 length equals 14 residues. V shed 1 base and J shed 5 bases, with 12 bases lying between them.

This clone was seen more than once but under ten times. The chain joins TRBV28 to TRBJ2-1; tentatively, D is TRBD1 (6 bases). CDR1 is MDHEN and CDR2 is SYDVKM in the germline V gene. There are 12 residues in the CDR3. Between the trimmed V and J ends, which lost 6 bases and 6 bases, there was a span of 9 bases. DNA of the CDR3: TGTGCCAGCAGAACAGGGCGCAATGAGCAGTTCTTC. This gives the protein CASRTGRNEQFF.

The V and J genes are TRBV10-1 and TRBJ2-3, with a tentative D call TRBD2 (5 bases). Trimming left V 8 bases short and J 0 bases short, with 12 bases between. CDR3 length: 14 amino acids. Germline CDR1 and CDR2: WNHNN and SYGVQD (reference sequence). The DNA of the CDR3 is TGCGCCAGCGGTCCGGGGTTGAGCACAGATACGCAGTATTTT. As protein: CASGPGLSTDTQYF.

V usage is TRBV2 and J usage is TRBJ1-5, with 9 positions matching TRBD1. Germline V gene sequence: CDR1 SNHLY, CDR2 FYNNEI. V shed 6 bases and J 5 bases; nucleotides not matched to a gene: 5. The CDR3 totals 14 residues. CDR3 nucleotide sequence: TGTGCCAGCAGAGGGGACAGGGCCCATCAGCCCCAGCATTTT. This gives the protein CASRGDRAHQPQHF.

The rearrangement joins TRBV6-1 to TRBJ2-7; weak D call: TRBD2 (6 bases). Germline CDR1 is MNHNS and CDR2 is SASEGT. The CDR3 is made up of 15 amino acids. V lost 0 bases, J lost 3 bases, and 12 bases lay in between. CDR3 sequence: CASSEAGGGIYEQYF. CDR3 coding DNA: TGTGCCAGCAGTGAAGCCGGTGGGGGGATCTACGAGCAGTACTTC.

This clone showed up just a few times. This chain links TRBV5-1 with TRBJ2-5, with TRBD2 as a possible D gene (5 bases). Trimming removed 4 bases at V and 5 bases at J, with 12 bases between. The CDR3 consists of 13 residues. Germline V CDR1 and CDR2: SGHRS, YFSETQ. CDR3 DNA: TGCGCCAGCAGCACCCGGGGTGGTGAGACCCAGTACTTC. It codes for CASSTRGGETQYF.

The rearrangement links TRBV10-3 to TRBJ1-4; 8 positions agree with TRBD1. V lost 4 bases and J lost 7; bases outside the gene matches: 2. CDR3 size: 13 residues. Germline CDR1 reads ENHRY; CDR2 reads SYGVKD. CDR3 nucleotide sequence: TGTGCCATCAGTGCAGGGGGCGGTGAAAAACTGTTTTTT. Amino acid sequence: CAISAGGGEKLFF.

The chain is built from TRBV6-5 and TRBJ2-7, with D tentatively TRBD1 (6 bases). This CDR3 region has 12 residues. The germline V gene encodes CDR1 MNHEY and CDR2 SVGAGI. Trimming removed 6 bases from V and 3 bases from J, with 9 bases in between. CDR3 sequence: CASSRTDYEQYF. The CDR3 region has the DNA TGTGCCAGCAGCAGGACAGACTACGAGCAGTACTTC.

The chain recombines TRBV4-1 with TRBJ2-3; 8 bases line up with TRBD2. CDR3 size: 14 residues. The ends lost 1 base at V and 5 bases at J; junction bases unmatched: 2. The germline V gene has CDR1 MGHRA and CDR2 YSYEKL. Written as DNA, the CDR3 is TGCGCCAGCAGCCAAGGACTAGCGCAAGATACGCAGTATTTT. Translation gives CASSQGLAQDTQYF.

The V and J genes are TRBV5-1 and TRBJ2-5; tentatively, D is TRBD1 (5 bases). The V gene's germline CDR1 is SGHRS and CDR2 YFSETQ. V lost 0 bases and J lost 4, with 13 bases in between. This CDR3 has 15 residues. The CDR3 bases are TGCGCCAGCAGCTTGGGCTTAGGACAAGGAGAGACCCAGTACTTC. Its protein is CASSLGLGQGETQYF.

This chain connects TRBV7-3 to TRBJ2-1; a possible D gene is TRBD1 (6 bases). Germline values: CDR1 SGHTA, CDR2 FQGTGA. V shed 1 base and J shed 10 bases, with 11 bases lying between them. This CDR3 is built from 13 residues. The CDR3 loop is CASSLSFQGEQFF. The CDR3, as DNA: TGTGCCAGCAGCTTAAGTTTTCAGGGGGAGCAGTTCTTC.

The chain has TRBV29-1 and TRBJ2-1; 9 bases match TRBD1. Germline V lookup: CDR1 SQVTM, CDR2 ANQGSEA. The CDR3 is made up of 16 amino acids. The DNA of the CDR3 is TGCAGTGCCGGGACAGGGCCCCTTCGCTCCTACAATGAGCAGTTCTTC. This gives the protein CSAGTGPLRSYNEQFF.

The rearrangement uses TRBV6-1 and TRBJ1-3, with D unclear. CDR3 length: 11 residues. Germline values: CDR1 MNHNS, CDR2 SASEGT. Trimming stripped 6 bases from V and 4 bases from J, with 4 bases between. CDR3 sequence (DNA): TGTGCCAGCAGCCTCGGAAACACCATATATTTT. This translates into CASSLGNTIYF.

The CDR3 spells CSARDGDTQYF. As DNA, the CDR3 is TGCAGTGCTAGAGACGGGGATACGCAGTATTTT. The chain uses TRBV20-1 and TRBJ2-3; D gene ambiguous. Deletions cut 0 bases from V and 6 bases from J, with 4 bases between. The length of the CDR3 is 11 residues. The germline V gene has CDR1 DFQATT and CDR2 SNEGSKA (reference sequence).

This clone appeared a few times. V usage is TRBV5-1 and J usage is TRBJ1-1; 7 bases line up with TRBD1. CDR1 is SGHRS, CDR2 YFSETQ, per germline. The CDR3 consists of 16 residues. The V and J ends lost 0 bases and 1 base, in that order; junction bases with no gene match: 6. The CDR3 DNA reads as TGCGCCAGCAGCTTGGATTTGTCAGGGGGGAACACTGAAGCTTTCTTT. This codes for CASSLDLSGGNTEAFF.

In its sample, this clone was seen once. The CDR3 nucleotides are TGCGCCAGCTCACTCGGTGGGACAGGGGCCTACGAGCAGTACTTC. This gives the protein CASSLGGTGAYEQYF. V and J are TRBV10-1 and TRBJ2-7, with 10 nucleotides matching TRBD1. The CDR3 sequence is 15 residues long. Trimming removed 8 bases from V and 2 bases from J; junction bases left unmatched: 9. Per the germline V gene, CDR1 is WNHNN and CDR2 is SYGVQD (reference sequence).

This chain joins TRBV2 and TRBJ2-1; perhaps TRBD1 as D (6 bases). Between the trimmed V and J ends, which lost 6 bases and 4 bases, there was a span of 16 bases. CDR1 SNHLY and CDR2 FYNNEI come from the germline V gene. The CDR3 sequence is 15 residues long. The CDR3 nucleotides read TGTGCCAGCAGAGAGCAGGGGTTAGGGTACAATGAGCAGTTCTTC. Protein sequence: CASREQGLGYNEQFF.